The 15 T cell receptor beta chains below all came from one sample that was sequenced in a study of blood T cell repertoires in COVID-19. TCRdb keeps only in-frame clones here, not all; method: immunoSEQ multiplex PCR. The data contain tens of thousands of clones, 88% of them seen just once; the ten biggest clones take up 1% to 1.5%. The material sequenced was peripheral blood. These receptors originate from a woman aged 40 to 50 with acute or convalescent COVID-19.

This chain connects TRBV27 to TRBJ1-4; 9 bases fit TRBD1. After removal of 5 bases from V and 8 bases from J, the junction contained 9 bases not matched to a gene. There are 15 residues in the CDR3. Germline CDR1 MNHEY, CDR2 SMNVEV (reference sequence). DNA of the CDR3: TGTGCCAGCAGTATCGGGACAGGGATGGGAGAAAAACTGTTTTTT. Translating it yields CASSIGTGMGEKLFF.

The CDR3 region has the DNA TGTGCCAGCAGCAAACTAGCGGGAGGTTCTCTGGAGACCCAGTACTTC. This translates into CASSKLAGGSLETQYF. The chain links TRBV7-3 to TRBJ2-5; TRBD2 aligns across 12 bases. There are 16 residues in the CDR3. The germline CDR1 and CDR2 sequences are SGHTA and FQGTGA. V dropped 5 bases and J dropped 5; count of bases not matched to a gene: 9. Full variable domain (rest looked up from reference TRBV7-3 and TRBJ2-5): GAGVSQTPSNKVTEKGKYVELRCDPISGHTALYWYRQSLGQGPEFLIYFQGTGAADDSGLPNDRFFAVRPEGSVSTLKIQRTERGDSAVYLCASSKLAGGSLETQYFGPGTRLLVL.

CDR3: CASSPQGQGKGDYGYTF. The CDR3 bases are TGTGCCAGCAGTCCGCAGGGACAGGGAAAAGGTGACTATGGCTACACCTTC. The chain recombines TRBV28 with TRBJ1-2; 9 positions agree with TRBD1. The CDR3 covers 17 residues. Germline CDR1 and CDR2: MDHEN and SYDVKM. V lost 5 bases to trimming and J lost 3 bases; unmatched junction nucleotides: 13.

The chain joins TRBV27 to TRBJ2-7, with TRBD1 matching 7 bases. Looked up from germline, CDR1 is MNHEY and CDR2 is SMNVEV (reference sequence). The CDR3 is 20 amino acids. The trim removed 4 bases at V and 0 bases at J, leaving 21 bases unmatched. This chain's CDR3 is CASSWAVRGQANLNSYEQYF. The DNA of the CDR3 is TGTGCCAGCAGTTGGGCTGTCCGTGGACAGGCCAACCTTAACTCCTACGAGCAGTACTTC.

The rearrangement uses TRBV19 and TRBJ1-5, with 8 bases matching TRBD1. The V segment lost 5 bases and the J segment 0 bases; nucleotides outside the gene matches: 12. The germline V gene has CDR1 LNHDA and CDR2 SQIVND (reference sequence). This CDR3 comprises 18 residues. DNA for the CDR3: TGTGCCAGTAGTGGGCAGGGGGCCTCGCTTTATAGCAATCAGCCCCAGCATTTT. Its protein product is CASSGQGASLYSNQPQHF.

The V gene is TRBV9, the J gene TRBJ2-1; TRBD2 matches at 11 bases. V was clipped by 3 bases and J by 1 base; unmatched bases: 6. The germline gives CDR1 SGDLS, CDR2 YYNGEE. The CDR3 has 17 amino acids. Written as DNA, the CDR3 is TGTGCCAGCAGCGAATCCGGGACTAGCGGTTCCTACAATGAGCAGTTCTTC. It codes for CASSESGTSGSYNEQFF.

The genes are TRBV4-1 and TRBJ2-7; 7 bases agree with TRBD2. The CDR3 is 14 residues long. The V gene's germline CDR1 is MGHRA and CDR2 YSYEKL. V lost 4 bases to trimming and J lost 2 bases; unmatched junction nucleotides: 5. The CDR3 DNA sequence: TGCGCCAGCAGCCCCGGGACTACCGCCTACGAGCAGTACTTC. Translating gives CASSPGTTAYEQYF.

V is TRBV7-2 and J is TRBJ2-7; 8 bases are shared with TRBD1. CDR1 SGHTA and CDR2 FQGNSA come from the germline V gene. With V trimmed by 2 bases and J by 2 bases, 5 bases remained unmatched. The CDR3 has 15 residues. DNA for the CDR3: TGTGCCAGCAGCTTATTCGGGACAGGAGCCTACGAGCAGTACTTC. Amino acids: CASSLFGTGAYEQYF.

In DNA, the CDR3 is TGTGCCAGCAGCTCCCGAGCGGGAGGGTCCTCCTACAATGAGCAGTTCTTC. This gives the protein CASSSRAGGSSYNEQFF. This rearrangement joins TRBV7-2 to TRBJ2-1; TRBD2 matches at 10 bases. Germline V gene lookup returns CDR1 SGHTA and CDR2 FQGNSA. Losses at the gene ends were 4 bases for V and 0 bases for J; bases not matched to a gene: 6. The CDR3 has 17 amino acids.

The rearrangement joins TRBV5-1 to TRBJ1-4; maybe TRBD1 (5 bases). The CDR3 consists of 14 residues. Looked up from germline, CDR1 is SGHRS and CDR2 is YFSETQ. Trimming removed 0 bases at V and 5 bases at J, with 8 bases between. The CDR3 here is CASSLGGSNEKLFF. The CDR3 DNA follows: TGCGCCAGCAGCTTGGGGGGCTCGAATGAAAAACTGTTTTTT.

CDR3 DNA sequence: TGTGCCAGCAGCCAGGGGGGTCTAGTCCCCGACACAGATACGCAGTATTTT. This sequence encodes CASSQGGLVPDTDTQYF. The chain joins TRBV4-2 to TRBJ2-3, with D tentatively TRBD2 (6 bases). The CDR3 runs 17 residues. CDR1 is LGHNA and CDR2 is YNFKEQ in the germline V gene. Trimming took off 3 bases at V and 2 bases at J, with 18 bases between the two ends.

The chain has TRBV5-1 and TRBJ1-1; no clear D. The CDR3 length is 14 residues. Germline lookup yields CDR1 SGHRS and CDR2 YFSETQ. V was clipped by 0 bases and J by 5 bases, with 11 bases between them. CDR3 sequence reads: CASSLEAPRTEAFF. Written as DNA, the CDR3 is TGCGCCAGCAGCTTGGAGGCCCCGAGGACTGAAGCTTTCTTT.

The chain employs TRBV7-6 and TRBJ1-4; 7 nucleotides match TRBD1. Trimming at V came to 7 bases and at J to 5 bases, leaving 7 bases not matched to a gene. This CDR3 contains 14 residues. CDR1 SGHVS and CDR2 FNYEAQ come from the germline V gene. As DNA, the CDR3 is TGTGCCAGCACGACGGGACAGCAGAATGAAAAACTGTTTTTT. This gives the protein CASTTGQQNEKLFF.

The J gene is TRBJ2-3, the V gene TRBV6-5; 10 nucleotides align to TRBD1. CDR3 length: 14 amino acids. Germline CDR1 is MNHEY and CDR2 is SVGAGI. With V trimmed by 6 bases and J by 3 bases, 3 bases remained unmatched. The CDR3 DNA follows: TGTGCCAGCAGGGTGGACAGGGGGACAGATACGCAGTATTTT. Protein sequence: CASRVDRGTDTQYF.

This clone was detected only a few times. Here the CDR3 reads CASSQSGGNQPQHF. As DNA, the CDR3 is TGTGCCAGCAGCCAAAGTGGGGGGAACCAGCCCCAGCATTTT. The J gene is TRBJ1-5, the V gene TRBV14; D may be TRBD1 (5 bases). CDR1 is SGHDN and CDR2 is FVKESK in the germline V gene. The CDR3 spans 14 residues. Trimming cost V 2 bases and J 7 bases, with 12 bases left between them.